What follows are 21 T cell receptor beta chains derived from one specimen sequenced in a study of T-cell reconstitution after alpha-beta-depleted transplantation in children. Using unique molecular identifiers, the investigators prepared the TCRbeta library. TCRdb redid the calling of the PCR reads with MiXCR, one entry per CDR3 protein. In the table there are roughly 48,000 distinct CDR3 sequences, 5.5% to 7.5% of which are singletons. The sample in question was PBMCs, mostly from graft donor cells, obtained 60 days after TCRalphabeta/CD19-depleted stem cell transplant. The receptors here all came from a female patient aged 2-9 years who had a stem cell transplant for aplastic anemia, so the T cells may come from the graft donor.

This clonotype was recorded many times. The gene calls are TRBV28 and TRBJ2-1; TRBD2 aligns across 10 bases. V dropped 3 bases and J dropped 8; count of bases not matched to a gene: 10. Germline-derived CDR1 and CDR2 are MDHEN and SYDVKM. CDR3 length: 16 residues. The CDR3, as DNA: TGTGCCAGCAGTTTTGTCCAGGCTAGCGGGAGAGATGAGCAGTTCTTC. It translates to CASSFVQASGRDEQFF.

This clonotype rates as medium-sized. The genes are TRBV29-1 and TRBJ2-2; D is ambiguous. The germline V gene encodes CDR1 SQVTM and CDR2 ANQGSEA. Trimming left V 5 bases short and J 6 bases short, with 10 bases between. The CDR3 is 12 residues long. CDR3 region: CSVKRPSGELFF. The CDR3 DNA follows: TGCAGCGTTAAAAGGCCCTCCGGGGAGCTGTTTTTT.

This clonotype was seen many times. The DNA of the CDR3 is TGCGCCAGCAGCTCGTTCCCGGGACTAGCAGTCTACGAGCAGTACTTC. It codes for CASSSFPGLAVYEQYF. The genes are TRBV5-1 and TRBJ2-7; TRBD2 matches 9 bases. This CDR3 has 16 amino acids. Germline V gene lookup returns CDR1 SGHRS and CDR2 YFSETQ. The junction had 10 bases not matched to a gene; V was cut back by 3 bases and J by 3 bases.

The rearrangement uses TRBV6-5 and TRBJ1-2, with D unresolved. V lost 5 bases, J lost 4 bases, and 8 bases lay in between. CDR1 MNHEY and CDR2 SVGAGI come from the germline V gene. CDR3 length: 12 residues. The CDR3 is CASSGGRYGYTF. The CDR3 nucleotides read TGTGCCAGCAGTGGAGGGCGCTATGGCTACACCTTC.

The gene calls are TRBV7-8 and TRBJ1-2; a weak D match, TRBD1 (6 bases). CDR3 length: 13 residues. CDR1 and CDR2 from the germline V gene are SGHVS and FQNEAQ. V was cut by 6 bases and J by 2 bases, with 10 bases left in between. The CDR3 DNA reads as TGTGCCAGCAGACAGGGATACAACTATGGCTACACCTTC. The encoded protein is CASRQGYNYGYTF.

This clonotype occurred many times. The chain couples TRBV5-5 to TRBJ2-5; no definite D call. The germline CDR1 and CDR2 sequences are SGHKS and YYEKEE (reference sequence). The CDR3 contains 16 residues. Trimming left V 1 base short and J 1 base short, with 14 bases between. CDR3 region: CASSLISSRLQETQYF. The CDR3 nucleotides are TGTGCCAGCAGCTTGATATCCTCCAGGCTCCAAGAGACCCAGTACTTC.

This clonotype was recorded many times. The rearrangement joins TRBV6-4 to TRBJ2-2; no reliable D call. The germline V and J ends were trimmed by 3 bases and 2 bases, with 4 bases remaining between them. The germline V gene encodes CDR1 MRHNA and CDR2 SNTAGT. The CDR3 extends over 13 amino acids. The CDR3 DNA sequence: TGTGCCAGCAGTGAAGGAAACACCGGGGAGCTGTTTTTT. Its protein is CASSEGNTGELFF.

This clonotype was recorded at least ten times. The rearrangement joins TRBV5-1 to TRBJ2-1; 8 nucleotides line up with TRBD1. The V gene end was trimmed by 3 bases and the J gene end by 7 bases; junction bases not matched to a gene: 6. Per the germline V gene, CDR1 is SGHRS and CDR2 is YFSETQ. The CDR3 loop spans 14 amino acids. CDR3 protein: CASSYGQGENEQFF. The CDR3 DNA follows: TGCGCCAGCAGCTATGGACAGGGTGAAAATGAGCAGTTCTTC. The full variable domain, in which reference TRBV5-1 and TRBJ2-1 provide the parts outside the CDR3, is KAGVTQTPRYLIKTRGQQVTLSCSPISGHRSVSWYQQTPGQGLQFLFEYFSETQRNKGNFPGRFSGRQFSNSRSEMNVSTLELGDSALYLCASSYGQGENEQFFGPGTRLTVL.

This clonotype was observed a few times. This chain joins TRBV7-9 and TRBJ1-1; perhaps TRBD1 as D (5 bases). V was cut by 4 bases and J by 7 bases, with 13 bases left in between. Germline assignment: CDR1 SEHNR and CDR2 FQNEAQ (reference sequence). The CDR3 has 13 residues. CDR3 coding DNA: TGTGCCAGCAGCTCTATCCGGGGGAGTGAAGCTTTCTTT. Amino acids: CASSSIRGSEAFF.

This clonotype was recorded at least ten times. This chain uses TRBV7-8 with TRBJ2-1, with 10 bases lining up with TRBD2. V trimming: 3 bases; J trimming: 9 bases; junction bases outside the gene matches: 8. CDR3 size: 15 residues. The germline V gene encodes CDR1 SGHVS and CDR2 FQNEAQ. CDR3 DNA sequence: TGTGCCAGCAGCTTGAGCGGGGGGGCTGAGGGTGAGCAGTTCTTC. This encodes CASSLSGGAEGEQFF.

This clonotype was detected ten times or more. The CDR3 protein is CASSPAGHEQFF. DNA of the CDR3: TGTGCCAGCAGTCCTGCGGGGCATGAGCAGTTCTTC. The chain carries TRBV7-8 and TRBJ2-1, with D possibly being TRBD2 (6 bases). Trimming removed 6 bases from V and 8 bases from J, with 11 bases in between. There are 12 residues in the CDR3. Looked up from germline, CDR1 is SGHVS and CDR2 is FQNEAQ.

This clonotype occurred a few times. The V and J genes are TRBV18 and TRBJ1-5; 7 positions agree with TRBD1. Germline CDR1 reads KGHSH; CDR2 reads LQKENI. J was trimmed by 7 bases and V by 4 bases; bases with no gene match: 4. The CDR3 consists of 13 residues. CDR3 residues: CASSQDREQPQHF. CDR3 DNA: TGTGCCAGCTCACAAGACAGGGAACAGCCCCAGCATTTT.

This clonotype occurred many times. This chain links TRBV6-6 with TRBJ1-2; 7 bases fit TRBD1. The length of the CDR3 is 16 residues. The germline gives CDR1 MNHNY, CDR2 SVGAGI (reference sequence). Germline trimming cut 5 bases from V and 2 bases from J; bases unmatched to any gene: 11. CDR3 DNA sequence: TGTGCCAGCAGTCAGCATAGGGGGCCGCTAAACTATGGCTACACCTTC. Its translation: CASSQHRGPLNYGYTF.

In its sample, this clonotype was seen many times. The chain joins TRBV7-3 to TRBJ2-2; the D gene is possibly TRBD2 (5 bases). The CDR3 is 15 amino acids. Trimming shortened V by 5 bases and J by 0 bases, and 10 bases separated the two germline ends. In germline, CDR1 is SGHTA, CDR2 FQGTGA. This CDR3 reads CASSPQAANTGELFF. The CDR3 DNA follows: TGTGCCAGCAGCCCCCAAGCGGCGAACACCGGGGAGCTGTTTTTT.

This clonotype showed up just a few times. The chain uses TRBV3-1 and TRBJ1-5, with D possibly matching TRBD1 (5 bases). Per germline, CDR1 LGHDT and CDR2 YNNKEL (reference sequence). Trimming took off 8 bases at V and 2 bases at J, with 13 bases between the two ends. There are 14 residues in the CDR3. Written as DNA, the CDR3 is TGTGCCAGCCCCGGGGCAGTTCGCAATCAGCCCCAGCATTTT. It specifies CASPGAVRNQPQHF.

The chain is built from TRBV6-1 and TRBJ2-3, with D maybe TRBD2 (5 bases). This CDR3 is built from 15 residues. Per the germline V gene, CDR1 is MNHNS and CDR2 is SASEGT. The ends were cut back, 3 bases at V and 4 bases at J, with 14 bases in the middle. For the CDR3, the DNA is TGTGCCAGCAGTGATGAAGAGGGCAAGTCAGATACGCAGTATTTT. It codes for CASSDEEGKSDTQYF.

This clonotype appeared many times. The chain has TRBV11-2 and TRBJ2-5; 7 bases are a match to TRBD1. Germline values: CDR1 SGHAT, CDR2 FQNNGV. Losses at the gene ends were 3 bases for V and 1 base for J; bases not matched to a gene: 5. The length of the CDR3 is 15 residues. CDR3 in DNA: TGTGCCAGCAGCTTTAACAGGGGCCGCCAAGAGACCCAGTACTTC. This translates into CASSFNRGRQETQYF.

This clonotype was seen repeatedly, ten times or more. The CDR3 sequence: CASSLAVGSGTYEQYF. As DNA, the CDR3 is TGTGCCAGCAGTTTAGCGGTTGGCAGTGGGACCTACGAGCAGTACTTC. The chain carries TRBV12-3 or TRBV12-4 and TRBJ2-7; D is undetermined. Trimming removed 0 bases at V and 2 bases at J, with 14 bases between. The CDR3 totals 16 residues.

This clonotype appeared a few times. This rearrangement joins TRBV30 to TRBJ1-1, with D uncertain. Germline V lookup: CDR1 GTSNPN, CDR2 SVGIG (reference sequence). V was trimmed by 7 bases and J by 8 bases, leaving 17 bases between them. This CDR3 contains 12 residues. The DNA for the CDR3 is TGTGCCTACCAACCTTGGGCATCGGAAGCTTTCTTT. Amino acid sequence: CAYQPWASEAFF.

This clonotype was found many times. The rearrangement joins TRBV20-1 to TRBJ2-7; 7 bases are a match to TRBD2. With V trimmed by 1 base and J by 3 bases, 6 bases remained unmatched. The CDR3 has 14 amino acids. CDR1 and CDR2 (germline): DFQATT, SNEGSKA (reference sequence). CDR3 region: CSARVSGRDYEQYF. The CDR3 DNA reads TGCAGTGCTAGAGTTTCAGGGAGGGACTACGAGCAGTACTTC.

In this sample, this clonotype turned up many times. V is TRBV20-1 and J is TRBJ2-2; 14 positions agree with TRBD2. The CDR3 runs to 17 residues. The germline V gene has CDR1 DFQATT and CDR2 SNEGSKA (reference sequence). V dropped 5 bases and J dropped 1; count of bases not matched to a gene: 6. The CDR3 bases are TGCAGTGCTCGCCCGACTAGCGGGAGGGGGAACACCGGGGAGCTGTTTTTT. As protein: CSARPTSGRGNTGELFF.